This T cell receptor beta chain is from a study of T cell responses to AZD1222 COVID-19 vaccine. Overall study findings and caveats: Unmutated variant regions are reportedly the target of nearly half of TCRs that are spike-specific. The study found Spike-specific TCR breadth and depth rose after two AZD1222 doses. Mapped onto spike, vaccine-associated CD4 TCRs spanned it and were dominant at 160-218 and 743-854. Most donors were white British and more were female, and clonal diversity was possibly underestimated.

As to this clone: Antigen specificity is unknown.

Germline V CDR1 and CDR2: SGHKS, YYEKEE (reference sequence). This CDR3 region has 19 residues. Trimming at V came to 1 base and at J to 0 bases, leaving 6 bases not matched to a gene. Sequenced by immunoSEQ multiplex PCR; TCRdb stores in-frame clones only, minus some. The sample holds about 140,000 clones. The chain carries TRBV5-5 and TRBJ2-6; 11 bases agree with TRBD1. The receptor was derived from an adult in good health. Sequenced: peripheral blood. CDR3 bases: TGTGCCAGCAGCTTGTTAGGACAGGGGGCTCTCTCTGGGGCCAACGTCCTGACTTTC. Protein: CASSLLGQGALSGANVLTF.